These T cell receptor beta chains were read from a single sample in a study of shared clonotypes between healthy human individuals. TCRdb's table, derived via immunoSEQ multiplex PCR, lists solely in-frame clones and lacks some. The sample yields about 110,000 clones, more than 65% seen once. The specimen sequenced was memory CD8+ T cells sorted from blood. These receptors all stem from a woman in her thirties in good health. CDR3s include the opening cysteine and the closing phenylalanine or tryptophan. The D gene is left open where the match is weak. Only part of the rows carry a size: once, few, many, or a class if the clone is expanded.

j_call v_call clone_size d_call cdr3_aa cdr3_nt
TRBJ2-1 TRBV6-1 - TRBD2 CASSEKSGSSYNEQFF TGTGCCAGCAGTGAAAAAAGCGGGAGCTCCTACAATGAGCAGTTCTTC
TRBJ1-4 TRBV6-1 many TRBD1 CASSEASGQGNEKLFF TGTGCCAGCAGTGAAGCATCCGGACAGGGTAATGAAAAACTGTTTTTT
TRBJ1-2 TRBV18 - - CASSPEGSYGYTF TGTGCCAGCTCACCAGAGGGGAGCTATGGCTACACCTTC
TRBJ2-1 TRBV7-7 - TRBD2 CASSPYAGGENEQFF TGTGCCAGCAGCCCTTATGCGGGAGGGGAAAATGAGCAGTTCTTC
TRBJ2-7 TRBV10-3 - TRBD2 CAISGLAGSYEQYF TGTGCCATCAGTGGGCTAGCGGGAAGCTACGAGCAGTACTTC
TRBJ2-1 TRBV4-1 - TRBD2 CASSQDKLAGANEQFF TGCGCCAGCAGCCAAGATAAACTAGCGGGAGCCAATGAGCAGTTCTTC
TRBJ2-7 TRBV7-8 - TRBD2 CASSLVSGTSYEQYF TGTGCCAGCAGCTTGGTCAGCGGGACGTCCTACGAGCAGTACTTC
TRBJ2-1 TRBV9 - TRBD2 CASSVAGGPNNEQFF TGTGCCAGCAGCGTAGCGGGAGGGCCCAACAATGAGCAGTTCTTC
TRBJ2-2 TRBV6-4 medium-sized TRBD2 CASSDSVLLAGNTGELFF TGTGCCAGCAGTGACTCTGTCTTGCTAGCGGGAAACACCGGGGAGCTGTTTTTT
TRBJ2-5 TRBV4-1 - TRBD1 CASSIRQGAHETQYF TGCGCCAGCAGTATACGACAGGGGGCGCATGAGACCCAGTACTTC
TRBJ2-7 TRBV7-6 - TRBD1 CASSLAATGPDEQYF TGTGCCAGCAGCTTAGCGGCGACAGGGCCGGACGAGCAGTACTTC
TRBJ1-3 TRBV6-1 few - CASSAQEASGNTIYF TGTGCCAGCAGTGCCCAGGAGGCCTCTGGAAACACCATATATTTT
TRBJ2-7 TRBV7-9 once TRBD2 CASTNPGLDSFRSYEQYF TGTGCCAGCACCAACCCGGGACTAGATTCTTTTCGCTCCTACGAGCAGTACTTC
TRBJ2-7 TRBV4-1 - - CASSIVWRSSYEQYF TGCGCCAGCAGCATCGTCTGGCGGTCCTCCTACGAGCAGTACTTC
TRBJ2-7 TRBV25-1 many TRBD1 CASTTGVYEQYF TGTGCCAGCACGACAGGGGTGTACGAGCAGTACTTC
TRBJ1-5 TRBV11-2 - - CASSLGGTFWPQHF TGTGCCAGCAGCTTAGGAGGTACATTTTGGCCCCAGCATTTT
TRBJ1-5 TRBV27 - - CASSLRDGNQPQHF TGTGCCAGCAGTTTACGGGACGGGAATCAGCCCCAGCATTTT
TRBJ2-7 TRBV11-1 - - CASSLVGGSMYF TGTGCCAGCAGCTTAGTGGGAGGTTCAATGTACTTC
TRBJ1-3 TRBV5-1 - - CASSPGTEGNTIYF TGCGCCAGCAGCCCGGGGACGGAAGGAAACACCATATATTTT
TRBJ1-1 TRBV27 - TRBD1 CASSFSGQGMAFF TGTGCCAGCAGTTTTTCGGGACAGGGGATGGCTTTCTTT
TRBJ2-1 TRBV5-4 - - CASSLLGYEQFF TGTGCCAGCAGCTTGTTAGGGTACGAGCAGTTCTTC
TRBJ1-5 TRBV2 - - CASSRGQALRYSNQPQHF TGTGCCAGCAGTAGGGGTCAGGCACTGAGGTATAGCAATCAGCCCCAGCATTTT
TRBJ2-3 TRBV9 - TRBD2 CASSATSGTSTDTQYF TGTGCCAGCAGCGCGACTAGCGGCACTAGCACAGATACGCAGTATTTT
TRBJ1-6 TRBV7-8 few TRBD1 CASSATGDSPLHF TGTGCCAGCAGCGCCACAGGGGACTCACCCCTCCACTTT
TRBJ2-7 TRBV27 - - CASSFFESGEQYF TGTGCCAGCAGTTTTTTCGAATCCGGCGAGCAGTACTTC
TRBJ2-1 TRBV19 - TRBD2 CASSLTSGSSYNEQFF TGTGCCAGTAGTCTTACTAGCGGAAGCTCCTACAATGAGCAGTTCTTC
TRBJ1-3 TRBV21-1 - - CASSIGQGNTIYF TGTGCCAGCAGCATTGGACAGGGGAACACCATATATTTT
TRBJ1-6 TRBV10-3 - TRBD1 CATEGASSPLHF TGTGCCACCGAGGGGGCGAGTTCACCCCTCCACTTT
TRBJ2-7 TRBV7-6 - - CASSLADGYEQYF TGTGCCAGCAGCTTAGCAGACGGCTACGAGCAGTACTTC
TRBJ2-7 TRBV6-5 - - CASSRDFSSYEQYF TGTGCCAGCAGCCGGGACTTTTCCTCCTACGAGCAGTACTTC
TRBJ2-7 TRBV9 - - CASSVAWGETNEQYF TGTGCCAGCAGCGTAGCTTGGGGGGAGACCAACGAGCAGTACTTC
TRBJ2-7 TRBV28 - TRBD1 CASSLHRPRTGGYEQYF TGTGCCAGCAGTTTACACAGGCCTCGGACAGGGGGCTACGAGCAGTACTTC
TRBJ2-6 TRBV5-3 - - CARRKIGEQSRANVLTF TGTGCCAGACGTAAAATTGGTGAACAAAGTCGGGCCAACGTCCTGACTTTC
TRBJ1-1 TRBV6-1 - - CASHSRRVNTEAFF TGTGCCAGCCACTCCCGGAGGGTTAACACTGAAGCTTTCTTT
TRBJ2-7 TRBV7-9 - - CATRNTDTGRSYEQYF TGTGCCACCCGAAATACGGATACAGGACGCTCCTACGAGCAGTACTTC
TRBJ2-6 TRBV27 - - CASAGSGANVLTF TGTGCCAGCGCTGGCTCTGGGGCCAACGTCCTGACTTTC
TRBJ2-7 TRBV25-1 - - CASSGKQQGYEQYF TGTGCCAGCAGTGGAAAACAACAGGGCTACGAGCAGTACTTC
TRBJ2-7 TRBV10-1 many TRBD1 CASRGQGLGYEQYF TGCGCCAGCAGAGGACAGGGGTTAGGCTACGAGCAGTACTTC
TRBJ2-5 TRBV25-1 - TRBD2 CASSRLAEETQYF TGTGCCAGCAGCAGACTAGCGGAAGAGACCCAGTACTTC
TRBJ2-6 TRBV4-2 many TRBD1 CASSQGTGSGANVLTF TGTGCCAGCAGCCAAGGGACAGGCTCTGGGGCCAACGTCCTGACTTTC